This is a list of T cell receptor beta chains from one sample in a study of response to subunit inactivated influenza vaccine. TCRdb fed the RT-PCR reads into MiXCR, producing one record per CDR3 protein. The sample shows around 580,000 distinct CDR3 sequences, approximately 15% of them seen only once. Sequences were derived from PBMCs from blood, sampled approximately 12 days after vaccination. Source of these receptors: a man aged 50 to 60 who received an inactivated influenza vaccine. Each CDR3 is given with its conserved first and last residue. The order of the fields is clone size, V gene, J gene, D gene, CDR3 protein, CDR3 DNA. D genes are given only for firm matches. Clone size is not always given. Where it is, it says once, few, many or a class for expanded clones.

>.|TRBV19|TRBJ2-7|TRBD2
CASSGGLAYFYEQYF
TGTGCCAGTAGTGGTGGACTAGCGTACTTCTACGAGCAGTACTTC
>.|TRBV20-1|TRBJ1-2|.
CSARDNRENYGYTF
TGCAGTGCTAGAGATAACAGGGAAAACTATGGCTACACCTTC
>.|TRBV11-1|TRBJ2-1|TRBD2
CASSPRTSGRSLSYNEQFF
TGTGCCAGCAGCCCGAGGACTAGCGGTCGGTCTTTATCCTACAATGAGCAGTTCTTC
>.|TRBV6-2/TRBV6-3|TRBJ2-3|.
CASSYTPPRDTQYF
TGTGCCAGCAGTTACACCCCCCCGAGGGATACGCAGTATTTT
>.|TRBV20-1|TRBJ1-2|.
CSAWTAPYGYTF
TGCAGTGCTTGGACAGCCCCCTATGGCTACACCTTC
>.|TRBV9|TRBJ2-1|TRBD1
CASSVASQGAYNEQFF
TGTGCCAGCAGCGTAGCTTCCCAGGGGGCTTACAATGAGCAGTTCTTC
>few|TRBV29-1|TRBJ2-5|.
CSVEVKLIETQYF
TGCAGCGTTGAAGTTAAGCTGATAGAGACCCAGTACTTC
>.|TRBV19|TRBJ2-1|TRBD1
CASSHRDSNEQFF
TGTGCCAGTTCACACCGGGACAGCAATGAGCAGTTCTTC
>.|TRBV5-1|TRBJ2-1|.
CASSVAGAQYNEQFF
TGCGCCAGCAGCGTCGCGGGGGCGCAGTACAATGAGCAGTTCTTC
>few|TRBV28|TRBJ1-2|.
CASSQSTVNYGYTF
TGTGCCAGCAGTCAAAGTACAGTAAACTATGGCTACACCTTC
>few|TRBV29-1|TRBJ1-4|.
CSVEELGLLFF
TGCAGCGTTGAAGAGTTGGGTTTACTGTTTTTT
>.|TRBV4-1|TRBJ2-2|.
CASSRPASRVELFF
TGCGCCAGCAGCCGGCCCGCTAGTCGGGTGGAGCTGTTTTTT
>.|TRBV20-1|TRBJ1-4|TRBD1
CSARPTGGYEKLFF
TGCAGTGCTAGACCCACAGGGGGCTATGAAAAACTGTTTTTT
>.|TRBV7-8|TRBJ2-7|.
CASSPVTRSYEQYF
TGTGCCAGCAGCCCAGTTACACGCTCCTACGAGCAGTACTTC
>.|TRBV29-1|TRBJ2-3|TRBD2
CSVEDSGRVDTQYF
TGCAGCGTTGAAGATAGCGGGAGGGTAGATACGCAGTATTTT
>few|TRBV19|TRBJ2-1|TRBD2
CASSIWLAANEQFF
TGTGCCAGTAGTATCTGGCTAGCGGCCAATGAGCAGTTCTTC
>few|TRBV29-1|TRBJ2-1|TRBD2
CSTTRGGAPYNEQFF
TGCAGCACGACTCGCGGGGGGGCCCCCTACAATGAGCAGTTCTTC
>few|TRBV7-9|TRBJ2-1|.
CASTGMPSYNEQFF
TGTGCCAGCACCGGTATGCCCTCCTACAATGAGCAGTTCTTC
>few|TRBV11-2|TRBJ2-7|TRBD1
CASSYRPVGQGTYEQYF
TGTGCCAGCAGCTACAGGCCCGTGGGACAGGGAACCTACGAGCAGTACTTC
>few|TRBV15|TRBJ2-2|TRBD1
CATNDRGSNTGELFF
TGTGCCACCAACGACAGGGGTTCGAACACCGGGGAGCTGTTTTTT
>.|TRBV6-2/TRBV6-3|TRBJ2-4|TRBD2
CASSTSGGALNIQYF
TGTGCCAGCAGCACTAGCGGGGGGGCGTTAAACATTCAGTACTTC
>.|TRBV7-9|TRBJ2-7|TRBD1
CASSLAYPGQGYEQYF
TGTGCCAGCAGCTTAGCGTACCCGGGACAGGGATACGAGCAGTACTTC
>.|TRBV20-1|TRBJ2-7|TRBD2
CSASGTSGSSGLEQYF
TGCAGTGCTTCCGGGACTAGCGGGAGTTCCGGGTTGGAGCAGTACTTC
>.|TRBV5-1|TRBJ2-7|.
CASSLSGQATEQYF
TGCGCCAGCAGCTTGTCCGGGCAGGCTACCGAGCAGTACTTC
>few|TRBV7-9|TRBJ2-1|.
CASSPRDLSSYNEQFF
TGTGCCAGCAGCCCCCGTGACTTGAGCTCCTACAATGAGCAGTTCTTC
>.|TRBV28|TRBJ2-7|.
CASSPPHYEQYF
TGTGCCAGCAGTCCCCCACACTACGAGCAGTACTTC
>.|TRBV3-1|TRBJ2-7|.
CASSQVTPYEQYF
TGTGCCAGCAGCCAAGTGACACCCTACGAGCAGTACTTC
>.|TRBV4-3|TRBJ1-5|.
CASSQDGGMGPQHF
TGCGCCAGCAGCCAAGACGGAGGTATGGGGCCCCAGCATTTT
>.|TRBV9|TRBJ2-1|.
CASSAGPDNEQFF
TGTGCCAGCAGCGCGGGTCCGGATAATGAGCAGTTCTTC
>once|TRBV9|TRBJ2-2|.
CAGSVAAGGSRTGELFF
TGTGCCGGCAGCGTAGCCGCCGGAGGGAGCAGAACCGGGGAGCTGTTTTTT
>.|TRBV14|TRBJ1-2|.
CASSLKTDYGYTF
TGTGCCAGCAGTCTGAAAACGGACTATGGCTACACCTTC
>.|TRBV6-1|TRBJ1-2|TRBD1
CASSTLSGGEGYTF
TGTGCCAGCAGTACCCTATCAGGGGGCGAGGGCTACACCTTC
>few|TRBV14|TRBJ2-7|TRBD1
CASSQGQGVFYEQYF
TGTGCCAGCAGCCAAGGACAGGGGGTGTTCTACGAGCAGTACTTC